This TCR beta chain comes out of a study of T cell repertoires in cytomegalovirus infection. In this sample, this clonotype turned up many times. As yet, its antigen is unknown. CDR1 is SGHVS, CDR2 FQNEAQ, per germline. CDR3 size: 16 residues. V was clipped by 5 bases and J by 0 bases; unmatched bases: 5. MiXCR, run by TCRdb on the reads, gives a single entry per CDR3 protein. Of roughly 570,000 distinct CDR3 sequences in the sample, approximately 40% were seen once. The TCR comes from a human donor in good health (CMV status not recorded). Some clones in this sample may be carry-over from other donors' samples. The V gene is TRBV7-8, the J gene TRBJ2-3; 10 bases match TRBD2. The starting material was cultured PBMCs, obtained from culture after CMV antigen stimulation. This chain's CDR3 is CASSRGLAASTDTQYF. CDR3 DNA: TGTGCCAGCAGCCGCGGACTAGCGGCGAGCACAGATACGCAGTATTTT.